The sequence of this T cell receptor (beta chain) was determined in a study of cytomegalovirus exposure and HLA in healthy donors. The primer mix had 60 Vbeta and 13 Jbeta primers. The assay was immunoSEQ multiplex PCR, and TCRdb's table has in-frame clones only and misses some. The sample totals approximately 79,000 clones. The germline gives CDR1 SGHTA, CDR2 FQGNSA. The CDR3 runs to 14 residues. V was cut by 8 bases and J by 2 bases, with 13 bases left in between. V usage is TRBV7-2 and J usage is TRBJ1-5; no reliable D call. The receptor comes from a man aged 35 to 55 in good health and CMV-seronegative. Sequencing used PBMCs. For the CDR3, the DNA is TGTGCCAGCGCTAGAGATTTTCGCAATCAGCCCCAGCATTTT. Its protein is CASARDFRNQPQHF.